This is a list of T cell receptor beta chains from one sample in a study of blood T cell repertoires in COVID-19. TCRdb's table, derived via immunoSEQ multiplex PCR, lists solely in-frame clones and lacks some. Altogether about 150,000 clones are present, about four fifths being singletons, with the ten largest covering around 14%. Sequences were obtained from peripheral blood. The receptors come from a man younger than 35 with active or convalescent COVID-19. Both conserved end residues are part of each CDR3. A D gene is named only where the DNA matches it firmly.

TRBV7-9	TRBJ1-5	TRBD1	CASSSRDSVSNQPQHF
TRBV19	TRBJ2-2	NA	CASSPWGQNTGELFF
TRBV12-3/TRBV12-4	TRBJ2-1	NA	CASSFSGYEQFF
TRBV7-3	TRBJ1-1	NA	CASSETVNTEAFF
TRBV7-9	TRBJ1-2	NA	CASSPDILNYGYTF
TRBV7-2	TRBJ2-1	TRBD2	CASSLVASSGGDYNEQFF
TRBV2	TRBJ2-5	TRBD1	CASSDRQGAWETQYF
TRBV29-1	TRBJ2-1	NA	CSVGGRDGNEQFF
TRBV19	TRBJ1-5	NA	CASSLQQADQPQHF
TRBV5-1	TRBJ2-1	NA	CASSPTPGAHNEQFF
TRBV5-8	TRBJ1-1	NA	CASSLQATMNTEAFF
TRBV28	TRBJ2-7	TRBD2	CASSPLYSGRRGNEQYF